The 18 T cell receptor beta chains in this list originate from one sample, sequenced in a study of CD8 T cells in ankylosing spondylitis. TCRdb fed the 5' RACE reads into MiXCR, producing one record per CDR3 protein. This table has 150,000 to 250,000 distinct CDR3 sequences, 9.5% to 15% appearing once. Sequenced: blood, either unsorted or a sorted T cell fraction (not recorded which). The receptors come from a male donor with ankylosing spondylitis or in good health (not recorded which).

This clonotype was recorded at least ten times. The rearrangement joins TRBV4-1 to TRBJ2-3; TRBD1 or TRBD2 may be the D gene (5 bases each). Trimming took 4 bases from V and 1 from J, leaving 15 bases between them. Germline CDR1 and CDR2: MGHRA and YSYEKL. The CDR3 spans 16 residues. CDR3: CASSPVPGPGTDTQYF. CDR3 bases: TGCGCCAGCAGCCCAGTTCCGGGACCCGGCACAGATACGCAGTATTTT.

This clonotype was picked up a small number of times. The chain is built from TRBV19 and TRBJ2-1; TRBD2 agrees at 8 bases. This CDR3 has 18 residues. Trimming at V came to 3 bases and at J to 1 base, leaving 11 bases not matched to a gene. Germline loops: CDR1 LNHDA, CDR2 SQIVND (reference sequence). The CDR3 region has the DNA TGTGCCAGTAGTATTAGTAGGACAGCGGGAGTGTCCTACAATGAGCAGTTCTTC. It specifies CASSISRTAGVSYNEQFF.

This clonotype was seen more than once but under ten times. The rearrangement joins TRBV20-1 to TRBJ2-7, with 7 bases matching TRBD2. V dropped 7 bases and J dropped 2; count of bases not matched to a gene: 8. Germline V gene lookup returns CDR1 DFQATT and CDR2 SNEGSKA (reference sequence). This CDR3 is 13 amino acids long. CDR3 sequence reads: CSGPREDPYEQYF. CDR3 DNA sequence: TGCAGTGGTCCCCGGGAGGATCCCTACGAGCAGTACTTC.

The chain recombines TRBV7-9 with TRBJ2-7; possibly TRBD1 for D (5 bases). Germline CDR1 and CDR2: SEHNR and FQNEAQ (reference sequence). The V gene lost 5 bases and the J gene lost 3 bases, with 11 bases spanning the gap. The CDR3 is 13 residues long. The CDR3 reads CASSLEGDYEQYF. CDR3 bases: TGTGCCAGCAGCCTCGAAGGGGACTACGAGCAGTACTTC.

The rearrangement uses TRBV5-1 and TRBJ1-4; 7 bases are shared with TRBD1. The CDR3 has 14 amino acids. With 3 bases clipped from V and 5 bases from J, the junction kept 4 bases outside the gene matches. Germline CDR1 and CDR2: SGHRS and YFSETQ. In DNA form, the CDR3 reads TGCGCCAGCAGCTGGGGGACAGAGAATGAAAAACTGTTTTTT. This codes for CASSWGTENEKLFF.

This clonotype was seen a handful of times. The chain uses TRBV12-3 or TRBV12-4 and TRBJ2-7, with 11 positions matching TRBD1. After removal of 6 bases from V and 6 bases from J, the junction contained 4 bases not matched to a gene. The CDR3 is 13 amino acids. The CDR3 DNA reads as TGTGCCAGCAGCGGACAGGGGGCAATCGAGCAGTACTTC. Amino acids: CASSGQGAIEQYF.

The rearrangement uses TRBV19 and TRBJ2-7; D may correspond to TRBD1 or TRBD2 (5 bases each). Germline assignment: CDR1 LNHDA and CDR2 SQIVND (reference sequence). The CDR3 runs 15 residues. V was trimmed by 6 bases and J by 3 bases, leaving 18 bases between them. CDR3 in DNA: TGTGCCAGTAGCGTGTATCGAGGGGCCCTCTACGAGCAGTACTTC. Translated: CASSVYRGALYEQYF.

The chain joins TRBV12-3 or TRBV12-4 to TRBJ2-5, with D possibly matching TRBD1 (6 bases). The CDR3 is 13 residues long. V lost 5 bases, J lost 5 bases, and 12 bases lay in between. CDR3 nucleotide sequence: TGTGCCAGCAGTCAACAGGGCCGGGAGACCCAGTACTTC. Protein product: CASSQQGRETQYF.

V gene TRBV30 combines with J gene TRBJ1-1; TRBD1 matches 9 bases. Germline-derived CDR1 and CDR2 are GTSNPN and SVGIG (reference sequence). The CDR3 is 14 residues long. The V segment lost 0 bases and the J segment 4 bases; nucleotides outside the gene matches: 3. CDR3 sequence reads: CAWSVLQGATEAFF. The CDR3 DNA reads TGTGCCTGGAGTGTACTACAGGGGGCCACTGAAGCTTTCTTT.

This clonotype turned up a few times. This chain links TRBV5-1 with TRBJ1-2, with 11 bases identical to TRBD1. The germline V gene has CDR1 SGHRS and CDR2 YFSETQ. This CDR3 spans 15 amino acids. V lost 3 bases, J lost 3 bases, and 4 bases stayed unmatched. This CDR3 is CASSWTGGLDYGYTF. CDR3 in DNA: TGCGCCAGCAGCTGGACAGGGGGCCTGGACTATGGCTACACCTTC.

The gene calls are TRBV12-3 or TRBV12-4 and TRBJ2-2; 8 bases map to TRBD2. CDR3 length: 15 amino acids. With V trimmed by 6 bases and J by 1 base, 4 bases remained unmatched. The CDR3 region is CASRKAGENTGELFF. Written as DNA, the CDR3 is TGTGCCAGCAGAAAAGCGGGAGAGAACACCGGGGAGCTGTTTTTT.

In DNA form, the CDR3 reads TGTGCCAGCAGCCAAGATTTCTCGAGCTCCTACGAGCAGTACTTC. This translates into CASSQDFSSSYEQYF. This chain uses TRBV3-1 with TRBJ2-7, with no clear D. The CDR3 is 15 residues long. Germline lookup yields CDR1 LGHDT and CDR2 YNNKEL (reference sequence). V was cut by 0 bases and J by 0 bases, with 9 bases left in between.

This clonotype was seen repeatedly, ten times or more. The chain links TRBV9 to TRBJ1-2; D is perhaps TRBD1 (6 bases). The germline gives CDR1 SGDLS, CDR2 YYNGEE. This CDR3 is 19 amino acids long. V shed 7 bases and J shed 8 bases, with 36 bases lying between them. CDR3 in amino acids: CASPLVDRSSLSTLWGYTF. The DNA for the CDR3 is TGTGCCAGCCCGCTAGTTGACAGGTCGAGTCTCTCCACCTTATGGGGCTACACCTTC.

The genes are TRBV29-1 and TRBJ1-2; D perhaps matches TRBD1 (5 bases). Trimming took 4 bases from V and 4 from J, leaving 16 bases between them. CDR3 length equals 14 residues. Germline assignment: CDR1 SQVTM and CDR2 ANQGSEA. The CDR3 protein is CSVGGRESLYGYTF. DNA of the CDR3: TGCAGCGTTGGAGGCAGGGAGAGCCTCTATGGCTACACCTTC.

The table lists this clonotype with a few counts. The genes are TRBV9 and TRBJ2-7; a possible D gene is TRBD2 (6 bases). This CDR3 region has 16 residues. Trimming removed 4 bases at V and 4 bases at J, with 21 bases between. CDR1 and CDR2 (germline): SGDLS, YYNGEE. The chain's CDR3 is CASSIRGTFSYYEQYF. The CDR3 nucleotides are TGTGCCAGCAGCATACGAGGGACTTTCTCCTATTACGAGCAGTACTTC.

This clonotype was counted only a few times. This sequence joins TRBV10-3 and TRBJ1-2; D ambiguous. The V and J ends lost 4 bases and 5 bases respectively, with 11 bases between them. Germline-derived CDR1 and CDR2 are ENHRY and SYGVKD. The CDR3 has 13 residues. The CDR3 sequence is CAISGSSVYGYTF. CDR3 bases: TGTGCCATCAGTGGGTCGTCAGTTTATGGCTACACCTTC.

This clonotype was picked up many times. This rearrangement joins TRBV6-5 to TRBJ1-1; D is perhaps TRBD1 (6 bases). Germline V gene data show CDR1 as MNHEY and CDR2 as SVGAGI. The CDR3 runs to 16 residues. V lost 2 bases, J lost 5 bases, and 18 bases lay in between. The CDR3 is CASSYDPQGLGTEAFF. The CDR3 bases are TGTGCCAGCAGTTACGACCCACAGGGTCTAGGTACTGAAGCTTTCTTT.

This chain joins TRBV7-8 and TRBJ2-4, with 7 bases matching TRBD2. From germline, CDR1 is SGHVS and CDR2 FQNEAQ. There are 13 residues in the CDR3. J lost 7 bases, V lost 5 bases, and 5 bases had no gene match. The CDR3 sequence is CASSQTSENIQYF. The DNA of the CDR3 is TGTGCCAGCAGCCAAACTAGCGAGAACATTCAGTACTTC. The whole variable domain, filled in from reference TRBV7-8 and TRBJ2-4, reads GAGVSQSPRYKVAKRGQDVALRCDPISGHVSLFWYQQALGQGPEFLTYFQNEAQLDKSGLPSDRFFAERPEGSVSTLKIQRTQQEDSAVYLCASSQTSENIQYFGAGTRLSVL.